The sample holds one count of the clone carrying this T cell receptor (beta chain). Its antigen is not identified. The data belong to a study of cytomegalovirus exposure and HLA in healthy donors. As for the study in general: HLA-typed donors were the source of around 85 million unique TCRs held in an early data release.

V shed 6 bases and J shed 6 bases, with 9 bases lying between them. Germline V CDR1 and CDR2: MNHEY, SMNVEV (reference sequence). The CDR3 sequence is 11 residues long. Study-level results: Looking again later, the authors saw that most CMV-associated TCR beta chains seemed HLA-restricted. Per a later analysis, 15,000 to 20,000 TCR beta sequences showed association with HLA alleles at 0.05 false discovery rate.

PCR amplification relied on 60 Vbeta primers (plus 13 Jbeta primers). Profiled with immunoSEQ multiplex PCR; TCRdb holds only in-frame clones, not every one. The sample contains 180,000 or so clones, 80% of which appear only once. The chain carries TRBV27 and TRBJ2-7, with TRBD2 as a possible D gene (6 bases). Input material: PBMCs. This clonotype originated in a girl aged 10 to 17 in good health and CMV-seropositive. The CDR3 coding sequence is TGTGCCAGCAGCGGGGGTGGCGAGCAGTACTTC. Translated, it gives CASSGGGEQYF.